This TCR beta chain is from a study of technical replicates of blood from a few donors. Sequencing was performed with immunoSEQ multiplex PCR; in TCRdb, only in-frame clones are kept and a portion is missing. In the table there are about 59,000 clones, approximately 86% of which are singletons. Per the germline V gene, CDR1 is LNHDA and CDR2 is SQIVND (reference sequence). Between the trimmed V and J ends, which lost 4 bases and 1 base, there was a span of 7 bases. The CDR3 spans 13 residues. This clone was detected a few times. The origin of this receptor is a human donor in good health. Some clones in this sample may be carry-over from other donors' samples. Sequencing used PBMCs. This chain uses TRBV19 with TRBJ1-1, with D perhaps matching TRBD1 (6 bases). CDR3 region: CASSTDRNTEAFF. CDR3 sequence (DNA): TGTGCCAGTAGTACGGACAGGAACACTGAAGCTTTCTTT. Complete variable domain (other parts from reference TRBV19 and TRBJ1-1): DGGITQSPKYLFRKEGQNVTLSCEQNLNHDAMYWYRQDPGQGLRLIYYSQIVNDFQKGDIAEGYSVSREKKESFPLTVTSAQKNPTAFYLCASSTDRNTEAFFGQGTRLTVV.